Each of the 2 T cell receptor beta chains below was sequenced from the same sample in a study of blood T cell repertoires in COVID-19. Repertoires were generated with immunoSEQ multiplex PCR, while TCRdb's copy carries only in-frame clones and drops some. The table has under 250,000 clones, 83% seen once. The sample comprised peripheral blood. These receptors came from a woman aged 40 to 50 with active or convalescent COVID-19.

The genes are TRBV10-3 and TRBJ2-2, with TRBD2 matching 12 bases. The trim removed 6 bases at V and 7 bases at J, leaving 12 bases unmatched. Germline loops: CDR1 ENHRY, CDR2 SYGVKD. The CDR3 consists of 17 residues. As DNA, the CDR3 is TGTGCCATCAGCATCACGACTAGCGGGAGACAGGGCGGGGAGCTGTTTTTT. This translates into CAISITTSGRQGGELFF.

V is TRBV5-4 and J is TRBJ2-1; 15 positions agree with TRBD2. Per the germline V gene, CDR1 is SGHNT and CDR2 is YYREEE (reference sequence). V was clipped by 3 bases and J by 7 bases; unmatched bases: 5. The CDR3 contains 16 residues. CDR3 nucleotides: TGTGCCAGCAGCTCGGGACTAGCGGGAGGTGATAATGAGCAGTTCTTC. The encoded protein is CASSSGLAGGDNEQFF.